The sequence of this T cell receptor (beta chain) was determined in a study of CXCR3-negative and CXCR3-positive naive CD8 T cells. Overall study: Roughly 140 million TRB reads were obtained in total, which works out to about 1.5 +/- 0.3 million per library. Study-wide results and limits: Upon cryopreservation, CXCR3 expression partially decreased, and most assays used fresh PBMCs.

5' RACE with UMI labels generated the TRB cDNA libraries. TCRdb re-analyzed the 5' RACE reads; it lists each CDR3 protein once, without DNA. Its table lists roughly 86,000 distinct CDR3 sequences. The CDR3 contains 12 residues. In germline, CDR1 is SEHNR, CDR2 FQNEAQ (reference sequence). About this clonotype: Its antigen is not identified.

The sequence was collected from a human donor in good health. Some clones in this sample may be carry-over from other donors' samples. The specimen was naive CXCR3- CD8+ T cells from blood. Subset described: CD45RO-CCR7+CD27+CD95- naive CD8+ T cells lacking CXCR3 (TNR3-). This sequence joins TRBV7-9 and TRBJ2-3. The CDR3 loop is CASSCGTDTQYF.